This TCR beta chain was retrieved from a study of T cell responses to AZD1222 COVID-19 vaccine (dated by TCRdb to the early 2020s). Regarding the study in general: TCR sequencing was performed for 230 to 250 trial participants, of whom about 210 were given two doses of AZD1222 and around 26 were given two doses of MenACWY control vaccine. Trial participants were enrolled by age into subgroups of 18-55, 56-69 and 70-plus years, and 148, 28 and 57 TCR-sequenced participants, respectively, were included in these subgroups. Study-wide findings and limitations: Spike-specific TCR breadth and depth rose significantly after two AZD1222 doses compared with day 0 and with MenACWY recipients. Conclusions about previously exposed vaccinees are limited, since just 5 to 7 AZD1222 recipients were seropositive for SARS-CoV-2 at baseline. Because no day 14 peak-response samples were available, repertoires were characterized only after the peak T cell response. Epitopes outside the regions mutated in the B.1.351 and B.1.1.7 variants were reportedly recognized by nearly half of the unique spike-specific TCRs. Participants were mostly white British, with more females than males. The authors suggested clonal diversity may have been underestimated. In the small 56-69-year group, the increase in depth fell short of significance, most likely because of low power. Vaccine-associated CD4 TCRs spanned the whole spike protein, with dominant responses in regions 160-218 and 743-854.

This clone was counted only a few times. The specificity of this receptor is unknown. The sample holds no much larger clone one base away, and base qualities are not on file. The CDR3 regions of human TCRbeta chains were analyzed by immunosequencing. For the original study's pipeline: TCRs in the repertoires were matched against a reference library of SARS-CoV-2-specific TCRs that had been generated with the MIRA antigen-specificity platform. Breadth was defined as the fraction of unique TCRs that were SARS-CoV-2-associated, and depth was defined as the fraction of total T cells that were SARS-CoV-2-associated. Using the MIRA data, each spike-specific TCR was mapped to the spike region that the TCR reacts to and placed in a CD4 or CD8 class. Log10-transformed breadth and depth values were compared by one-way ANOVA with Sidak's multiple comparisons tests. As stored in TCRdb, this immuneACCESS dataset retains in-frame rearrangements with V and J assigned. A fraction of the clones does not appear; measured against another copy, unresolved V genes explain less than half of the discrepancy, and the remainder lacks a known reason. V and J calls and clone size follow that table, whereas D and trimming were derived from the DNA. Recorded for this sample are 130,000 to 150,000 clones; about 89% of them occurred a single time. The ten largest make up 2.5% to 3% of the sample.

Read against the paper, the sample's time point label means: baseline before first vaccination. This sample's treatment or condition label indicates: meningococcal conjugate vaccine given as trial control. Samples from vaccinated people were obtained from the UK trials COV001 and COV002, which included a single-blind randomized controlled phase 2/3 trial of AZD1222 (ChAdOx1 nCoV-19) in healthy adults. For TCRbeta chain sequencing, PBMC samples from trial participants were taken at day 0 and at day 28 after the second dose. CDR1 SGHRS and CDR2 YFSETQ are derived from the germline V gene. From cysteine to phenylalanine, the CDR3 is 13 amino acids long. Solely the CDR3 DNA is kept, with 39 bases framed from the first base. V gives up 2 bases and J gives up 0 bases, and the segment between their germline ends measures 5 bases.

Sample: peripheral blood, taken on day 0 of MenACWY control vaccination. The receptor was isolated from an adult in good health. This receptor chain uses TRBV5-1 and TRBJ1-2, with TRBD1 perhaps the D gene, on 5 matching bases. The sequence in DNA is TGCGCCAGCAGCTTAGGGGCTAACTATGGCTACACCTTC. Its translation is CASSLGANYGYTF.